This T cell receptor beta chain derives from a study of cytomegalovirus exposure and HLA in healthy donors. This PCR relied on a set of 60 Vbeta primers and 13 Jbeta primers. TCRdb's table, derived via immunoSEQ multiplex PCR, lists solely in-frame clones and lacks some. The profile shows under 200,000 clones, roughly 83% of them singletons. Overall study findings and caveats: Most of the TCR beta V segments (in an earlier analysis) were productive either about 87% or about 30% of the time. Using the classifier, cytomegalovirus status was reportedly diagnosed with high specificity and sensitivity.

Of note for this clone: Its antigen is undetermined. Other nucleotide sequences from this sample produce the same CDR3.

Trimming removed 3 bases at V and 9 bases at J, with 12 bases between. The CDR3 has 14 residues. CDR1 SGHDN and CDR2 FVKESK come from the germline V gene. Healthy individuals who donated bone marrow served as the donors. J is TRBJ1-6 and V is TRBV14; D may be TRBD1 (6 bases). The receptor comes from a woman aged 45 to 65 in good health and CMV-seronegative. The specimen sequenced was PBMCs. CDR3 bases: TGTGCCAGCAGCCAGGAGGGGGGGCCTTCACCCCTCCACTTT. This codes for CASSQEGGPSPLHF. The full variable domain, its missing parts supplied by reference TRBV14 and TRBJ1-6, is EAGVTQFPSHSVIEKGQTVTLRCDPISGHDNLYWYRRVMGKEIKFLLHFVKESKQDESGMPNNRFLAERTGGTYSTLKVQPAELEDSGVYFCASSQEGGPSPLHFGNGTRLTVT.